The 25 T cell receptor beta chains given below trace back to one sample, sequenced in a study of PD-1 blockade in classical Hodgkin lymphoma. Patients all relapsed after autologous stem cell transplantation, and there was variation in brentuximab vedotin exposure. The repertoire was sequenced with immunoSEQ multiplex PCR; TCRdb's copy has only in-frame clones and lacks some. The sample holds 25,000 to 35,000 clones, around 70% seen once. The starting material was peripheral blood mononuclear cells (PBMCs), obtained before the second cycle of nivolumab. The receptors were sampled from a human donor with classical Hodgkin lymphoma.

The CDR3 spells CASSQGTGDEQPQHF. As DNA, the CDR3 is TGTGCCAGCAGCCAAGGGACAGGGGACGAGCAGCCCCAGCATTTT. This chain uses TRBV4-2 with TRBJ1-5, with TRBD1 matching over 9 bases. The V gene end was trimmed by 1 base and the J gene end by 7 bases; junction bases not matched to a gene: 5. The CDR3 loop spans 15 amino acids. Germline lookup yields CDR1 LGHNA and CDR2 YNFKEQ.

This clone has only one observation. The rearrangement joins TRBV7-9 to TRBJ2-6; 7 positions match TRBD2. Germline V lookup: CDR1 SEHNR, CDR2 FQNEAQ (reference sequence). There are 19 residues in the CDR3. Trimming took 5 bases from V and 4 from J; bases not matched to a gene: 17. CDR3 protein: CASSRRGGTHPAGANVLTF. The DNA for the CDR3 is TGTGCCAGCAGCCGACGGGGAGGGACCCACCCGGCCGGGGCCAACGTCCTGACTTTC.

This clone was recorded a few times. J is TRBJ2-5 and V is TRBV5-1; 10 bases are shared with TRBD2. This CDR3 contains 17 residues. The ends lost 4 bases at V and 1 base at J; junction bases unmatched: 10. The germline CDR1 and CDR2 sequences are SGHRS and YFSETQ. CDR3 loop: CASSQGRTSGSQETQYF. The CDR3 DNA is TGCGCCAGCAGCCAGGGGCGGACTAGCGGATCCCAAGAGACCCAGTACTTC.

The gene calls are TRBV15 and TRBJ1-4; D is ambiguous. V gave up 8 bases and J gave up 5 bases, with 12 bases separating them. Germline V CDR1 and CDR2: LNHNV, YYDKDF (reference sequence). The length of the CDR3 is 13 residues. CDR3 in DNA: TGTGCCACCCAATTCCCCGAGAATGAAAAACTGTTTTTT. It is translated as CATQFPENEKLFF. The entire variable domain, with the rest obtained from reference TRBV15 and TRBJ1-4, is as follows: DAMVIQNPRYQVTQFGKPVTLSCSQTLNHNVMYWYQQKSSQAPKLLFHYYDKDFNNEADTPDNFQSRRPNTSFCFLDIRSPGLGDTAMYLCATQFPENEKLFFGSGTQLSVL.

A single count supports this clone. The chain links TRBV23-1 to TRBJ2-1; TRBD2 agrees at 9 bases. TRBV23-1 has ORF status, its function being uncertain. The V gene end was trimmed by 2 bases and the J gene end by 9 bases; junction bases not matched to a gene: 8. This CDR3 contains 15 residues. CDR3 sequence (DNA): TGCGCCAGCAGTCAAATCCGCGGGAGGGTTAGTGAGCAGTTCTTC. Amino acids: CASSQIRGRVSEQFF.

The V and J genes are TRBV7-2 and TRBJ2-7; D may match TRBD1 or TRBD2 (5 bases each). Trimming cost V 5 bases and J 6 bases, with 17 bases left between them. The CDR3 extends over 14 amino acids. In germline, CDR1 is SGHTA, CDR2 FQGNSA. The CDR3 region has the DNA TGTGCCAGCAGCCAAGGGACCCAGCGCTCCGAGCAGTACTTC. Its protein product is CASSQGTQRSEQYF.

The chain joins TRBV10-3 to TRBJ2-2, with 8 bases aligning to TRBD1. Germline CDR1 and CDR2: ENHRY and SYGVKD. The CDR3 is 16 amino acids. Trimming cost V 10 bases and J 1 base; bases outside gene matches: 11. CDR3 in DNA: TGTGCCAGCATAAACCAGGGGGCGCAGAACACCGGGGAGCTGTTTTTT. Protein sequence: CASINQGAQNTGELFF.

The genes are TRBV7-8 and TRBJ1-1; no reliable D call. The CDR3 is made up of 14 amino acids. The V gene's germline CDR1 is SGHVS and CDR2 FQNEAQ. V was shortened by 1 base and J by 7 bases, with 13 bases between the two germline ends. DNA for the CDR3: TGTGCCAGCAGCTTAGACGACGGTTATAGTGAAGCTTTCTTT. Translated, it gives CASSLDDGYSEAFF.

The rearrangement joins TRBV1 to TRBJ1-2; TRBD1 is taken as the D call from the table, unchecked against the DNA. TRBV1 is tagged as a pseudogene. The CDR3 is 19 residues long. The CDR3 loop is CTSSQPPWGGTTANYGYTF. For the CDR3, the DNA is TGCACCAGCAGCCAACCACCCTGGGGCGGCACAACAGCTAACTATGGCTACACCTTC.

The V and J genes are TRBV4-1 and TRBJ1-5, with D unresolved. The CDR3 loop spans 13 amino acids. The V and J ends lost 0 bases and 7 bases respectively, with 7 bases between them. Germline V CDR1 and CDR2: MGHRA, YSYEKL. This CDR3 reads CASSQEQWQPQHF. The CDR3 DNA follows: TGCGCCAGCAGCCAAGAACAGTGGCAGCCCCAGCATTTT.

The chain couples TRBV9 to TRBJ2-2; possibly TRBD2 for D (5 bases). Germline CDR1 is SGDLS and CDR2 is YYNGEE. The CDR3 is 14 residues long. Trimming pared 3 bases from V and 5 bases from J, leaving 11 bases between. CDR3 sequence: CASSGRTGTGELFF. The CDR3 nucleotides are TGTGCCAGCAGCGGTCGGACGGGGACCGGGGAGCTGTTTTTT.

The chain uses TRBV18 and TRBJ2-7, with D unresolved. CDR1 is KGHSH and CDR2 is LQKENI in the germline V gene. The V end was cut by 3 bases, the J end by 4 bases, with 7 bases between. The CDR3 runs 12 residues. In nucleotides, the CDR3 is TGTGCCAGCTCACCCGGAATGTACGAGCAGTACTTC. Amino acid sequence: CASSPGMYEQYF.

The V and J genes are TRBV28 and TRBJ1-3, with no clear D. Looked up from germline, CDR1 is MDHEN and CDR2 is SYDVKM. The CDR3 contains 15 residues. Trimming pared 6 bases from V and 0 bases from J, leaving 12 bases between. The CDR3 loop is CASSTFGLSGNTIYF. DNA of the CDR3: TGTGCCAGCAGCACCTTTGGGCTCTCTGGAAACACCATATATTTT.

The rearrangement joins TRBV19 to TRBJ1-5; D unresolved. The V and J ends lost 5 bases and 6 bases respectively, with 8 bases between them. This CDR3 has 12 amino acids. CDR1 and CDR2 from the germline V gene are LNHDA and SQIVND (reference sequence). The CDR3 DNA follows: TGTGCCAGTAGTCTACTGTTTCAGCCCCAGCATTTT. Protein: CASSLLFQPQHF.

This clone has just a few counts. The V gene is TRBV18, the J gene TRBJ1-5; the D gene is possibly TRBD1 (5 bases). Germline lookup yields CDR1 KGHSH and CDR2 LQKENI. CDR3 length: 15 residues. V was pared by 5 bases and J by 0 bases, with 11 bases between. CDR3 bases: TGTGCCAGCTCAAAGGACAATTTTAGCAATCAGCCCCAGCATTTT. This sequence encodes CASSKDNFSNQPQHF. The entire variable domain, with the rest obtained from reference TRBV18 and TRBJ1-5, is as follows: NAGVMQNPRHLVRRRGQEARLRCSPMKGHSHVYWYRQLPEEGLKFMVYLQKENIIDESGMPKERFSAEFPKEGPSILRIQQVVRGDSAAYFCASSKDNFSNQPQHFGDGTRLSIL.

The chain couples TRBV19 to TRBJ1-5; no clear D. The CDR3 runs 14 residues. Trimming removed 5 bases at V and 1 base at J, with 9 bases between. Germline V gene lookup returns CDR1 LNHDA and CDR2 SQIVND (reference sequence). CDR3 region: CASSWLGSNQPQHF. CDR3 sequence (DNA): TGTGCCAGTAGTTGGCTGGGAAGCAATCAGCCCCAGCATTTT.

The chain is built from TRBV28 and TRBJ1-3; D is unclear. This CDR3 spans 14 amino acids. Trimming shortened V by 7 bases and J by 0 bases, and 10 bases separated the two germline ends. From germline, CDR1 is MDHEN and CDR2 SYDVKM. The DNA of the CDR3 is TGTGCCAGCATCCCCCAGAGCTCTGGAAACACCATATATTTT. The encoded protein is CASIPQSSGNTIYF. The full variable domain, its missing parts supplied by reference TRBV28 and TRBJ1-3, is DVKVTQSSRYLVKRTGEKVFLECVQDMDHENMFWYRQDPGLGLRLIYFSYDVKMKEKGDIPEGYSVSREKKERFSLILESASTNQTSMYLCASIPQSSGNTIYFGEGSWLTVV.

V usage is TRBV2 and J usage is TRBJ2-1; no clear D. V was pared by 6 bases and J by 7 bases, with 13 bases between. The CDR3 extends over 13 amino acids. Germline V gene lookup returns CDR1 SNHLY and CDR2 FYNNEI. CDR3 coding DNA: TGTGCCAGCAGACGCGATATACGGAATGAGCAGTTCTTC. Amino acids: CASRRDIRNEQFF.

The rearrangement uses TRBV21-1 and TRBJ2-7. TRBV21-1 is shown as a pseudogene. The CDR3 totals 14 residues. In nucleotides, the CDR3 is TGTGCCAGCAGCCCCGCAGGACCACCTTACGAGCAGTACGTC. This sequence encodes CASSPAGPPYEQYV.

This clone was counted a few times. The chain recombines TRBV5-6 with TRBJ1-2, with 9 nucleotides matching TRBD1. Germline V lookup: CDR1 SGHDT, CDR2 YYEEEE. Losses at the gene ends were 7 bases for V and 4 bases for J; bases not matched to a gene: 5. The CDR3 totals 13 residues. The CDR3, as DNA: TGTGCCAGCTCATTACAGGGGGCCTATGGCTACACCTTC. Its protein is CASSLQGAYGYTF.

This sequence joins TRBV18 and TRBJ2-1; unclear D gene. CDR3 length: 13 residues. Germline V gene lookup returns CDR1 KGHSH and CDR2 LQKENI. Trimming stripped 1 base from V and 9 bases from J, with 10 bases between. The CDR3 DNA sequence: TGTGCCAGCTCACCACGGCTAGACGGTGAGCAGTTCTTC. Residues: CASSPRLDGEQFF.

The rearrangement links TRBV15 to TRBJ2-6; 10 nucleotides line up with TRBD1. V dropped 1 base and J dropped 0; count of bases not matched to a gene: 3. The V gene's germline CDR1 is LNHNV and CDR2 YYDKDF (reference sequence). This CDR3 region has 18 residues. The DNA for the CDR3 is TGTGCCACCAGCAGAGGGGGACAGGGGATCTCTGGGGCCAACGTCCTGACTTTC. Protein: CATSRGGQGISGANVLTF.

The V and J genes are TRBV10-3 and TRBJ2-1; TRBD2 agrees at 8 bases. V lost 6 bases and J lost 6; bases outside the gene matches: 7. The CDR3 is made up of 14 amino acids. From germline, CDR1 is ENHRY and CDR2 SYGVKD. The CDR3 loop reads CAIRGVAGLNEQFF. The CDR3 coding sequence is TGTGCCATCAGGGGAGTAGCGGGACTCAATGAGCAGTTCTTC.

The chain is built from TRBV18 and TRBJ1-1; D is perhaps TRBD1 (5 bases). V was clipped by 6 bases and J by 6 bases, with 17 bases between them. CDR1 is KGHSH and CDR2 is LQKENI in the germline V gene. The CDR3 consists of 14 residues. The CDR3 loop reads CASSQIRGDAEAFF. The CDR3 nucleotides read TGTGCCAGCTCGCAAATAAGGGGCGACGCTGAAGCTTTCTTT.

This chain connects TRBV7-3 to TRBJ1-1; D uncertain. The germline V gene encodes CDR1 SGHTA and CDR2 FQGTGA. This CDR3 is 11 amino acids long. V gave up 5 bases and J gave up 10 bases, with 11 bases separating them. The CDR3 nucleotides are TGTGCCAGCAGCGACGGAGGAGGAGCTTTCTTT. Its protein product is CASSDGGGAFF.